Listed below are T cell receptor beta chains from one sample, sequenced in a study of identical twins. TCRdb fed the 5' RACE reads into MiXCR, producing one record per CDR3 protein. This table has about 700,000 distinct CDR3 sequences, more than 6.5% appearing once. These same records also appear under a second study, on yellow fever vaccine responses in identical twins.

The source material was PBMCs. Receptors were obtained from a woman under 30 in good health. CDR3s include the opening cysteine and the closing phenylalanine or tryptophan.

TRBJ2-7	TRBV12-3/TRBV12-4	CASSSGLAGSSYEQYF
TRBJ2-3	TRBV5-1	CASSLARGTDTQYF
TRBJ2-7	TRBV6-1	CASSAGGKGAYEQYF
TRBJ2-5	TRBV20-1	CSAPSRRRPSGTQETQYF
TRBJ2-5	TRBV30	CAWSVRGSKETQYF
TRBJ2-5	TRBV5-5	CASSGPGQGFQTQYF
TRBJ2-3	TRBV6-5	CASSWTSGVTDTQYF
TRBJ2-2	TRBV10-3	CAISERQPGELFF
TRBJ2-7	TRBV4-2	CASSQESSGSGEQYF
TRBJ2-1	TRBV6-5	CASSYLPKTSGSYNDQFF
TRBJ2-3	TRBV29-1	CSVELAGGTDTQYF
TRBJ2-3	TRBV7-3	CASSLNGQGGVDTQYF
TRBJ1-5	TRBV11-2	CASSSGPLNQPQHF
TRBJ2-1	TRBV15	CATKEGGGLNEQFF
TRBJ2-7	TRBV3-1	CASSQVNYEQYF
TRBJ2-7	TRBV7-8	CASSLVGGEWSYEQYF
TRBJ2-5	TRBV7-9	CASSLFTSRGSGETQYF
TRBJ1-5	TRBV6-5	CASSYRSGQPQQF
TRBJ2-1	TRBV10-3	CAISERGWDRGYNEQFF
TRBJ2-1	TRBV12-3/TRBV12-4	CASSPWTSSSNEQFF
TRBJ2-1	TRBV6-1	CASSQPGQSNEQFF
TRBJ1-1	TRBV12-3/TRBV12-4	CASSQTRTATEAFF
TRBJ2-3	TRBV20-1	CSASSSATETDTQYF
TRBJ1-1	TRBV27	CASSFSGGGRTEAFF
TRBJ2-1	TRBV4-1	CASSHLAGSNNEQFF
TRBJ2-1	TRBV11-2	CASSTGTAYEQFF
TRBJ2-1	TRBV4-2	CASSQDRKREGNYNEQFF
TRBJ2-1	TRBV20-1	CSASDSVYNEQFF
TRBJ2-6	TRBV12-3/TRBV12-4	CASSPSGRSGANVLTF
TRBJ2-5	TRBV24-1	CATSERRQETQYF
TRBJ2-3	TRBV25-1	CASSPGLAVDTQYF
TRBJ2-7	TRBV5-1	CASSGQGHEQYF
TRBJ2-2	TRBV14	CASSHPFAGTKNTGELFF
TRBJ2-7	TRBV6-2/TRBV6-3	CASSLAITAGEQYF
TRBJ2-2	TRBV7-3	CASSERPQNTGELFF
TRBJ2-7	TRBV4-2	CASSQGLPLGGGSYEQYF
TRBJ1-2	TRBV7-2	CASSLATGGYSYGYTF
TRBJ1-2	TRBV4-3	CASSQDQADRGYTF
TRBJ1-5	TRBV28	CASSFPQGAFQPQHF
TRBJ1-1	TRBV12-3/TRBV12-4	CASSVTAEAFF
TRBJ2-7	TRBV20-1	CSASDRVIFYEQYF
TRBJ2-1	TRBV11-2	CASSFTRGRENEQFF
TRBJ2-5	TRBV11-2	CASSLAGEQETQYF
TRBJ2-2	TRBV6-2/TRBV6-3	CASSYSHTTGPTGELFF
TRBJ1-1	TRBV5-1	CASSTGKSALWAFF
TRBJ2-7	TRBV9	CASSVDGDRTYEQYF